This entry lists 19 T cell receptor beta chains sequenced from one sample in a study of siplizumab effects on memory and regulatory T cells. The table came from immunoSEQ multiplex PCR; TCRdb's copy has only in-frame clones and leaves some out. Altogether 4,000 to 5,000 clones are present, 45% to 50% being singletons, with the ten largest covering about 3.9%. These receptors lack a known antigen. Cells from the mixed lymphocyte reaction were cocultured for 6 days at 37°C. Material for sequencing was CFSE-low (dividing) CD4+ T cells sorted from an allogeneic mixed lymphocyte reaction. These receptors were collected from a human donor in good health; the cells came from an allogeneic mixed lymphocyte reaction. Some clones in this sample may be carry-over from other donors' samples.

The count of this clone is one. The CDR3 reads CASSLGRASGQETQYF. The CDR3 region has the DNA TGTGCCAGCAGCTTAGGAAGAGCTAGCGGCCAAGAGACCCAGTACTTC. This rearrangement joins TRBV11-2 to TRBJ2-5; 7 bases fit TRBD2. The CDR3 has 16 amino acids. V lost 1 base to trimming and J lost 1 base; unmatched junction nucleotides: 6. Germline CDR1 reads SGHAT; CDR2 reads FQNNGV.

The count of this clone is one. J is TRBJ1-5 and V is TRBV18, with TRBD1 as a possible D gene (5 bases). Germline V CDR1 and CDR2: KGHSH, LQKENI. This CDR3 has 13 amino acids. V was clipped by 3 bases and J by 8 bases, with 11 bases between them. CDR3 in amino acids: CASSPGRAEPQHF. DNA of the CDR3: TGTGCCAGCTCACCGGGGCGGGCCGAGCCCCAGCATTTT.

In its sample, this clone was seen a few times. The chain joins TRBV7-9 to TRBJ2-7; 11 bases are shared with TRBD2. Per germline, CDR1 SEHNR and CDR2 FQNEAQ (reference sequence). Trimming took 5 bases from V and 2 from J; bases not matched to a gene: 5. The CDR3 extends over 15 amino acids. CDR3 DNA sequence: TGTGCCAGCAGCCCGGGACTAGCGGAACCCTACGAGCAGTACTTC. Amino acid sequence: CASSPGLAEPYEQYF. Using reference TRBV7-9 and TRBJ2-7 for the parts outside the CDR3, the full variable domain is DTGVSQNPRHKITKRGQNVTFRCDPISEHNRLYWYRQTLGQGPEFLTYFQNEAQLEKSRLLSDRFSAERPKGSFSTLEIQRTEQGDSAMYLCASSPGLAEPYEQYFGPGTRLTVT.

V and J are TRBV4-2 and TRBJ1-3; TRBD1 might be the D (5 bases). The CDR3 contains 18 residues. Germline values: CDR1 LGHNA, CDR2 YNFKEQ. V lost 5 bases and J lost 0, with 20 bases in between. The CDR3 loop reads CASSFMPGPRFSGNTIYF. CDR3 sequence (DNA): TGTGCCAGCAGCTTTATGCCGGGACCGAGATTCTCTGGAAACACCATATATTTT.

This CDR3 reads CASSYSGRGEGNTIYF. Here the CDR3 DNA reads TGTGCCAGCAGTTACTCAGGCAGGGGGGAAGGAAACACCATATATTTT. The chain combines TRBV6-5 with TRBJ1-3; the match to TRBD1 covers 7 bases. The CDR3 has 16 amino acids. V dropped 0 bases and J dropped 4; count of bases not matched to a gene: 6. Germline lookup yields CDR1 MNHEY and CDR2 SVGAGI.

V is TRBV5-6 and J is TRBJ1-3; D is possibly TRBD1 (5 bases). Looked up from germline, CDR1 is SGHDT and CDR2 is YYEEEE. The ends were cut back, 2 bases at V and 2 bases at J, with 8 bases in the middle. CDR3 length: 14 residues. The CDR3 here is CASSLWGTGNTIYF. The CDR3 nucleotides read TGTGCCAGCAGCTTATGGGGGACTGGAAACACCATATATTTT.

V usage is TRBV6-6 and J usage is TRBJ1-2; 7 bases are a match to TRBD1. Germline CDR1 MNHNY, CDR2 SVGAGI (reference sequence). This CDR3 is 14 amino acids long. Trimming at V came to 10 bases and at J to 6 bases, leaving 14 bases not matched to a gene. The CDR3 here is CATLEGQRRHGYTF. In DNA, the CDR3 is TGTGCCACTCTGGAGGGACAGCGACGGCATGGCTACACCTTC.

This clone appeared a few times. The chain links TRBV19 to TRBJ2-1; 9 bases align to TRBD2. With 0 bases clipped from V and 0 bases from J, the junction kept 12 bases outside the gene matches. Germline-derived CDR1 and CDR2 are LNHDA and SQIVND (reference sequence). The CDR3 loop spans 20 amino acids. The CDR3 bases are TGTGCCAGTAGTATAGATCCCCCTAGCGGGGTCCCTAGCTCCTACAATGAGCAGTTCTTC. This codes for CASSIDPPSGVPSSYNEQFF.

This clone showed up just a few times. The CDR3 spells CALGGLVNQPQHF. CDR3 DNA: TGTGCCCTAGGGGGCCTCGTCAATCAGCCCCAGCATTTT. The chain couples TRBV6-1 to TRBJ1-5, with 7 bases that match TRBD1. The CDR3 is 13 residues long. V trimming: 11 bases; J trimming: 3 bases; junction bases outside the gene matches: 7. Per the germline V gene, CDR1 is MNHNS and CDR2 is SASEGT.

This clone appeared a single time. The chain has TRBV7-2 and TRBJ2-3; D gene uncertain. The CDR3 runs 14 residues. Germline V CDR1 and CDR2: SGHTA, FQGNSA. With 3 bases removed from V and 2 bases from J, the gap between germline ends came to 9 bases. Here the CDR3 DNA reads TGTGCCAGCAGCTTTCGGCTTCCCACAGATACGCAGTATTTT. This encodes CASSFRLPTDTQYF. Full variable domain (remainder filled in from reference TRBV7-2 and TRBJ2-3): GAGVSQSPSNKVTEKGKDVELRCDPISGHTALYWYRQSLGQGLEFLIYFQGNSAPDKSGLPSDRFSAERTGGSVSTLTIQRTQQEDSAVYLCASSFRLPTDTQYFGPGTRLTVL.

This clone was observed once. The CDR3 sequence: CASRGGLSSYNEQFF. Written as DNA, the CDR3 is TGTGCCAGCAGAGGTGGGCTCAGCTCCTACAATGAGCAGTTCTTC. V is TRBV2 and J is TRBJ2-1; D unresolved. V was clipped by 6 bases and J by 0 bases, with 12 bases between them. The germline gives CDR1 SNHLY, CDR2 FYNNEI. This CDR3 has 15 residues. Full variable domain (rest looked up from reference TRBV2 and TRBJ2-1): EPEVTQTPSHQVTQMGQEVILRCVPISNHLYFYWYRQILGQKVEFLVSFYNNEISEKSEIFDDQFSVERPDGSNFTLKIRSTKLEDSAMYFCASRGGLSSYNEQFFGPGTRLTVL.

The rearrangement uses TRBV7-9 and TRBJ1-1; D not resolved. The length of the CDR3 is 13 residues. V dropped 5 bases and J dropped 4 bases, with 11 bases sitting between them. Germline V gene lookup returns CDR1 SEHNR and CDR2 FQNEAQ (reference sequence). CDR3 in amino acids: CASSPLSGTEAFF. As DNA, the CDR3 is TGTGCCAGCAGCCCCTTGAGTGGCACTGAAGCTTTCTTT.

The CDR3 spells CASSLRDTRGAFF. The DNA for the CDR3 is TGTGCCAGCAGCTTGAGGGACACCCGAGGAGCTTTCTTT. The chain carries TRBV5-6 and TRBJ1-1; tentative D call: TRBD1 (6 bases). There are 13 residues in the CDR3. Trimming removed 1 base from V and 10 bases from J, with 14 bases in between. CDR1 and CDR2 from the germline V gene are SGHDT and YYEEEE.

The chain employs TRBV7-2 and TRBJ2-7; D remains ambiguous. CDR1 is SGHTA, CDR2 FQGNSA, per germline. V gave up 4 bases and J gave up 3 bases, with 10 bases separating them. The CDR3 is made up of 13 amino acids. The CDR3 nucleotides read TGTGCCAGCAGCTCGAGCCCCATCTACGAGCAGTACTTC. This codes for CASSSSPIYEQYF.

A few counts support this clone. This chain uses TRBV5-1 with TRBJ1-2; D not certain. The CDR3 runs to 14 residues. Germline CDR1 and CDR2: SGHRS and YFSETQ. The germline V and J ends were trimmed by 1 base and 6 bases, with 13 bases remaining between them. Here the CDR3 reads CASSLLPQVNGYTF. The CDR3 DNA is TGCGCCAGCAGCTTGTTGCCCCAGGTGAATGGCTACACCTTC. The variable domain in full, completed from reference TRBV5-1 and TRBJ1-2, reads KAGVTQTPRYLIKTRGQQVTLSCSPISGHRSVSWYQQTPGQGLQFLFEYFSETQRNKGNFPGRFSGRQFSNSRSEMNVSTLELGDSALYLCASSLLPQVNGYTFGSGTRLTVV.

The chain has TRBV7-3 and TRBJ2-7; 8 nucleotides agree with TRBD2. Germline CDR1 and CDR2: SGHTA and FQGTGA. J lost 0 bases, V lost 1 base, and 2 bases had no gene match. This CDR3 has 15 amino acids. CDR3: CASSLSLAGSYEQYF. The DNA of the CDR3 is TGTGCCAGCAGCTTAAGTCTAGCGGGCTCCTACGAGCAGTACTTC.

This clone appeared a few times. The rearrangement links TRBV5-6 to TRBJ1-4; maybe TRBD1 (5 bases). The germline CDR1 and CDR2 sequences are SGHDT and YYEEEE. V lost 0 bases, J lost 3 bases, and 6 bases lay in between. There are 14 residues in the CDR3. For the CDR3, the DNA is TGTGCCAGCAGCTTGGTAGGGGCTAATGAAAAACTGTTTTTT. It specifies CASSLVGANEKLFF.

This chain links TRBV7-9 with TRBJ2-7; no clear D. CDR3 length: 11 residues. Germline V lookup: CDR1 SEHNR, CDR2 FQNEAQ (reference sequence). With 7 bases removed from V and 5 bases from J, the gap between germline ends came to 9 bases. CDR3 in amino acids: CASTSVDEQYF. CDR3 DNA sequence: TGTGCCAGCACCTCCGTCGACGAGCAGTACTTC. Complete variable domain (other parts from reference TRBV7-9 and TRBJ2-7): DTGVSQNPRHKITKRGQNVTFRCDPISEHNRLYWYRQTLGQGPEFLTYFQNEAQLEKSRLLSDRFSAERPKGSFSTLEIQRTEQGDSAMYLCASTSVDEQYFGPGTRLTVT.

The V call is TRBV27, the J call TRBJ2-1; TRBD2 agrees at 8 bases. Germline CDR1 MNHEY, CDR2 SMNVEV (reference sequence). J was trimmed by 6 bases and V by 2 bases; bases with no gene match: 9. The CDR3 is made up of 16 amino acids. This chain's CDR3 is CASSLEGGRRVNEQFF. Written as DNA, the CDR3 is TGTGCCAGCAGTTTAGAGGGCGGGAGGAGGGTCAATGAGCAGTTCTTC.